The sequence of this T cell receptor beta chain was determined in a study of CD8 T cell repertoires and HIV-1 epitope variants. Study-wide context: Each of Twenty-five Gag and Nef epitope peptides stimulated a separate culture. Overall study results and limits: No clonotypes responded to the TAALDMSHF plasma variant; about five recognized KF9, one HW9.

Turning to this clone: Its antigen is currently unknown.

The CDR3 consists of 16 residues. V was pared by 0 bases and J by 1 base, with 13 bases between. Germline V gives CDR1 LGHNA, CDR2 YNFKEQ. The method was immunoSEQ multiplex PCR; TCRdb's version includes in-frame clones alone and lacks a portion of them. The repertoire holds 6,000 or so clones, with roughly 65% as singletons. Source material: cultured CD8+ T cells derived from PBMCs. The chain links TRBV4-2 to TRBJ2-7, with D possibly being TRBD1 (8 bases). This TCR derives from a male donor with HIV. The DNA of the CDR3 is TGTGCCAGCAGCCAAGATTACAGGGGGGGATCCTACGAGCAGTACTTC. Amino acid sequence: CASSQDYRGGSYEQYF.